The 30 T cell receptor beta chains in this list originate from one sample, sequenced in a study of blood T cell repertoires in COVID-19 (dated by TCRdb to the early 2020s). Preparation of the library involved the immunoSEQ multiplex PCR assay. What TCRdb holds here is the immuneACCESS table cut down to in-frame rearrangements. Part of the clones is not present; checked against another copy, under half of the missing clones reflect an unresolved V gene, and the others are unexplained. The sample table lists under 300,000 clones, approximately 78% of them with a count of one. The ten largest account for around an eighth of the sample. Source material: peripheral blood. Receptors were obtained from a woman aged 55-70 years with active or convalescent COVID-19.

The chain has TRBV7-3 and TRBJ2-7; TRBD2 aligns across 7 bases. The CDR3 covers 15 residues. Germline V gene sequence: CDR1 SGHTA, CDR2 FQGTGA. V lost 3 bases and J lost 2; bases outside the gene matches: 7. CDR3 protein: CASSLEAGGAYEQYF. In DNA form, the CDR3 reads TGTGCCAGCAGCTTGGAGGCTGGGGGGGCCTACGAGCAGTACTTC.

The chain recombines TRBV2 with TRBJ2-7; TRBD1 agrees at 10 bases. Per the germline V gene, CDR1 is SNHLY and CDR2 is FYNNEI. The ends lost 6 bases at V and 6 bases at J; junction bases unmatched: 8. The CDR3 is 14 residues long. CDR3 nucleotides: TGTGCCAGCAGGTGGGGACAGGGGTTCAGCGAGCAGTACTTC. The encoded protein is CASRWGQGFSEQYF.

The V call is TRBV5-1, the J call TRBJ2-7; 11 bases are a match to TRBD1. This CDR3 comprises 16 residues. The trim removed 2 bases at V and 6 bases at J, leaving 10 bases unmatched. In germline, CDR1 is SGHRS, CDR2 YFSETQ. CDR3 in amino acids: CASSLPGQGVGREQYF. In nucleotides, the CDR3 is TGCGCCAGCAGCTTACCGGGACAGGGGGTCGGGCGCGAGCAGTACTTC.

This rearrangement joins TRBV7-2 to TRBJ1-2; no clear D. CDR1 and CDR2 (germline): SGHTA, FQGNSA. There are 15 residues in the CDR3. With 2 bases removed from V and 1 base from J, the gap between germline ends came to 11 bases. The CDR3 DNA reads TGTGCCAGCAGCTTAAAAGGAGGCGTTAACTATGGCTACACCTTC. It is translated as CASSLKGGVNYGYTF.

This chain links TRBV6-5 with TRBJ2-1; D perhaps matches TRBD2 (7 bases). Germline loops: CDR1 MNHEY, CDR2 SVGAGI. Trimming pared 6 bases from V and 11 bases from J, leaving 20 bases between. This CDR3 is 14 amino acids long. CDR3 protein: CASSDGGGRLQQFF. Here the CDR3 DNA reads TGTGCCAGCAGCGACGGCGGGGGCAGGTTACAGCAGTTCTTC.

The chain joins TRBV7-9 to TRBJ2-7, with D perhaps matching TRBD1 (6 bases). Trimming pared 6 bases from V and 2 bases from J, leaving 14 bases between. The CDR3 loop spans 14 amino acids. The germline V gene encodes CDR1 SEHNR and CDR2 FQNEAQ (reference sequence). The CDR3 region is CASSYTGRTYEQYF. As DNA, the CDR3 is TGTGCCAGCAGTTATACAGGGCGAACCTACGAGCAGTACTTC.

This clone was observed a handful of times. This chain joins TRBV9 and TRBJ2-3, with D maybe TRBD2 (7 bases). The CDR3 extends over 16 amino acids. V was clipped by 3 bases and J by 0 bases, with 14 bases between them. Germline CDR1 is SGDLS and CDR2 is YYNGEE. CDR3 bases: TGTGCCAGCAGCGGGAGGGGGGGCAGGAGCACAGATACGCAGTATTTT. It specifies CASSGRGGRSTDTQYF.

The V gene is TRBV28, the J gene TRBJ1-2; 9 bases are shared with TRBD1. The CDR3 has 15 amino acids. CDR1 and CDR2 (germline): MDHEN, SYDVKM. V dropped 2 bases and J dropped 14; count of bases not matched to a gene: 15. The CDR3 here is CASSLAGTGFTRGTF. CDR3 nucleotides: TGTGCCAGCAGTTTAGCCGGGACAGGGTTTACTAGGGGAACCTTC.

The gene calls are TRBV5-4 and TRBJ1-6, with 7 bases identical to TRBD1. This CDR3 is 15 amino acids long. Germline loops: CDR1 SGHNT, CDR2 YYREEE (reference sequence). Germline trimming cut 0 bases from V and 7 bases from J; bases unmatched to any gene: 4. CDR3 protein: CASSLGNRGNSPLHF. CDR3 DNA sequence: TGTGCCAGCAGCTTGGGAAACAGGGGCAATTCACCCCTCCACTTT.

J is TRBJ1-5 and V is TRBV2; TRBD1 matches at 8 bases. The J segment lost 7 bases and the V segment lost 6 bases, leaving 8 bases of the junction unmatched. Germline V CDR1 and CDR2: SNHLY, FYNNEI. The CDR3 runs 14 residues. In nucleotides, the CDR3 is TGTGCCAGCAGGCTCACAGGGGGGCACCAGCCCCAGCATTTT. It encodes CASRLTGGHQPQHF.

CDR3 region: CASSPSPGQGGGTGELFF. The CDR3 coding sequence is TGTGCCAGCAGTCCATCCCCGGGACAGGGGGGAGGCACCGGGGAGCTGTTTTTT. J is TRBJ2-2 and V is TRBV6-6; 11 bases map to TRBD1. V dropped 5 bases and J dropped 4; count of bases not matched to a gene: 12. The CDR3 has 18 amino acids. CDR1 MNHNY and CDR2 SVGAGI come from the germline V gene (reference sequence).

The chain links TRBV29-1 to TRBJ1-2; the match to TRBD1 covers 9 bases. CDR3 length: 16 amino acids. V lost 7 bases to trimming and J lost 1 base; unmatched junction nucleotides: 13. Germline loops: CDR1 SQVTM, CDR2 ANQGSEA. The CDR3 loop reads CSASTRQGGINYGYTF. DNA of the CDR3: TGCAGCGCCAGCACCAGACAGGGGGGGATTAACTATGGCTACACCTTC.

As concerns this clone: Within the sample, other DNA sequences also encode this same CDR3. This chain uses TRBV6-5 with TRBJ1-6, with D hard to call. The CDR3 sequence is 14 residues long. Between the trimmed V and J ends, which lost 0 bases and 7 bases, there was a span of 7 bases. Germline lookup yields CDR1 MNHEY and CDR2 SVGAGI. The CDR3 region is CASSYSTGNSPLHF. The DNA for the CDR3 is TGTGCCAGCAGTTACTCGACGGGAAATTCACCCCTCCACTTT.

This clone was seen a single time. The J gene is TRBJ2-1, the V gene TRBV12-3 or TRBV12-4, with D uncertain. CDR3 length: 13 residues. Trimming removed 5 bases at V and 13 bases at J, with 18 bases between. The CDR3 sequence is CASSPPAGLRQFF. The CDR3 nucleotides read TGTGCCAGCAGTCCCCCAGCAGGCCTCCGCCAGTTCTTC.

The chain couples TRBV6-5 to TRBJ1-3; D is possibly TRBD1 (6 bases). CDR1 is MNHEY, CDR2 SVGAGI, per germline. The CDR3 extends over 15 amino acids. V was clipped by 0 bases and J by 2 bases, with 8 bases between them. The CDR3 bases are TGTGCCAGCAGTTACTCCGGACAGCCTGGAAACACCATATATTTT. Protein sequence: CASSYSGQPGNTIYF.

This clone has only a few counts. CDR3 in amino acids: CASSYGQVYEQYF. CDR3 DNA sequence: TGTGCCAGCAGTTACGGGCAGGTCTACGAGCAGTACTTC. This chain uses TRBV6-6 with TRBJ2-7; no clear D gene. From germline, CDR1 is MNHNY and CDR2 SVGAGI (reference sequence). CDR3 length: 13 residues. Trimming shortened V by 2 bases and J by 3 bases, and 8 bases separated the two germline ends.

The chain employs TRBV27 and TRBJ2-5; no firm D call. This CDR3 has 13 amino acids. Trimming left V 3 bases short and J 4 bases short, with 9 bases between. Germline CDR1 reads MNHEY; CDR2 reads SMNVEV (reference sequence). The DNA of the CDR3 is TGTGCCAGCAGTTTCAACTTTGGAGAGACCCAGTACTTC. Its translation is CASSFNFGETQYF.

The chain couples TRBV11-2 to TRBJ2-5; 9 bases match TRBD2. The CDR3 totals 15 residues. Trimming took 3 bases from V and 10 from J; bases not matched to a gene: 12. CDR1 SGHAT and CDR2 FQNNGV come from the germline V gene. CDR3: CASSLTWAGGPYQYF. The CDR3 coding sequence is TGTGCCAGCAGCTTGACCTGGGCGGGGGGGCCGTACCAGTACTTC. The full variable domain, with the rest looked up from reference TRBV11-2 and TRBJ2-5, is EAGVAQSPRYKIIEKRQSVAFWCNPISGHATLYWYQQILGQGPKLLIQFQNNGVVDDSQLPKDRFSAERLKGVDSTLKIQPAKLEDSAVYLCASSLTWAGGPYQYFGPGTRLLVL.

V gene TRBV30 combines with J gene TRBJ1-2, with a weak D call TRBD1 (6 bases). The CDR3 loop spans 16 amino acids. V lost 3 bases and J 2 bases, leaving 19 bases between the germline ends. Germline V CDR1 and CDR2: GTSNPN, SVGIG (reference sequence). The CDR3 DNA follows: TGTGCCTGGAGATTGGGTGGGGGCCAGGGCAACTATGGCTACACCTTC. Translated: CAWRLGGGQGNYGYTF.

The chain links TRBV2 to TRBJ2-5; TRBD1 might be the D (5 bases). This CDR3 has 14 amino acids. V was cut by 3 bases and J by 3 bases, with 11 bases left in between. The germline gives CDR1 SNHLY, CDR2 FYNNEI. CDR3 sequence: CASSESAGKETQYF. The CDR3 DNA reads as TGTGCCAGCAGTGAGTCCGCAGGGAAAGAGACCCAGTACTTC.

At least ten counts were recorded for this clone. This chain links TRBV4-3 with TRBJ2-5, with 7 bases identical to TRBD1. The CDR3 spans 18 residues. Germline V gene sequence: CDR1 LGHNA, CDR2 YSLEER. The junction had 10 bases not matched to a gene; V was cut back by 0 bases and J by 0 bases. This CDR3 reads CASSQDFLPRGYQETQYF. The DNA for the CDR3 is TGCGCCAGCAGCCAAGATTTTCTCCCCAGGGGGTACCAAGAGACCCAGTACTTC.

This clone was seen more than once but under ten times. The chain has TRBV6-5 and TRBJ1-2; possible D gene TRBD1, 6 bases. Germline values: CDR1 MNHEY, CDR2 SVGAGI. The CDR3 spans 15 residues. V shed 6 bases and J shed 0 bases, with 14 bases lying between them. As DNA, the CDR3 is TGTGCCAGCAGACAGGGTGTTGTAGCTAACTATGGCTACACCTTC. Its translation is CASRQGVVANYGYTF.

This clone was counted once. The chain uses TRBV6-2 or TRBV6-3 and TRBJ1-1; D is possibly TRBD1 (6 bases). Looked up from germline, CDR1 is MNHEY and CDR2 is SVGEGT. V shed 2 bases and J shed 9 bases, with 13 bases lying between them. The CDR3 contains 13 residues. The CDR3 loop reads CASSYTLTGKAFF. The CDR3 coding sequence is TGTGCCAGCAGTTACACCCTGACAGGTAAAGCTTTCTTT.

The V call is TRBV6-2 or TRBV6-3, the J call TRBJ2-7, with TRBD2 matching over 12 bases. This CDR3 has 16 amino acids. V dropped 6 bases and J dropped 3; count of bases not matched to a gene: 9. The germline gives CDR1 MNHEY, CDR2 SVGEGT. Here the CDR3 reads CASSSTSGGTYYEQYF. DNA of the CDR3: TGTGCCAGCAGCTCGACTAGCGGGGGTACCTACTACGAGCAGTACTTC.

V usage is TRBV15 and J usage is TRBJ1-1; possible D gene TRBD1, 5 bases. The germline V and J ends were trimmed by 0 bases and 7 bases, with 12 bases remaining between them. CDR3 length: 14 residues. The germline CDR1 and CDR2 sequences are LNHNV and YYDKDF (reference sequence). In DNA form, the CDR3 reads TGTGCCACCAGCAGAGATCAAGCGACAGTTGAAGCTTTCTTT. Its translation: CATSRDQATVEAFF.

The chain is built from TRBV7-9 and TRBJ1-1, with D unclear. The CDR3 consists of 14 residues. Trimming took off 7 bases at V and 1 base at J, with 13 bases between the two ends. Germline values: CDR1 SEHNR, CDR2 FQNEAQ (reference sequence). The DNA for the CDR3 is TGTGCCAGCACCCCGGGGTCGGGGAACACTGAAGCTTTCTTT. Residues: CASTPGSGNTEAFF.

V is TRBV18 and J is TRBJ1-5; 7 nucleotides align to TRBD1. J lost 2 bases, V lost 4 bases, and 5 bases had no gene match. The CDR3 contains 15 residues. Germline V gene data show CDR1 as KGHSH and CDR2 as LQKENI. The CDR3 protein is CASSRGQVGNQPQHF. The CDR3 DNA follows: TGTGCCAGCTCACGAGGACAGGTCGGCAATCAGCCCCAGCATTTT.

The chain is built from TRBV2 and TRBJ2-6; unclear D gene. There are 15 residues in the CDR3. The V end was cut by 6 bases, the J end by 2 bases, with 11 bases between. The germline V gene has CDR1 SNHLY and CDR2 FYNNEI. The chain's CDR3 is CASRAEVAGANVLTF. DNA for the CDR3: TGTGCCAGCAGGGCCGAAGTCGCTGGGGCCAACGTCCTGACTTTC.

This chain links TRBV9 with TRBJ1-2, with 7 nucleotides matching TRBD1. Germline values: CDR1 SGDLS, CDR2 YYNGEE. V lost 6 bases to trimming and J lost 4 bases; unmatched junction nucleotides: 6. The CDR3 extends over 13 amino acids. CDR3 DNA: TGTGCCAGCAACCCAGGGGGATCCTATGGCTACACCTTC. This translates into CASNPGGSYGYTF. Using reference TRBV9 and TRBJ1-2 for the parts outside the CDR3, the full variable domain is DSGVTQTPKHLITATGQRVTLRCSPRSGDLSVYWYQQSLDQGLQFLIQYYNGEERAKGNILERFSAQQFPDLHSELNLSSLELGDSALYFCASNPGGSYGYTFGSGTRLTVV.

The genes are TRBV15 and TRBJ2-5, with a tentative D call TRBD1 (6 bases). The length of the CDR3 is 14 residues. CDR1 is LNHNV and CDR2 is YYDKDF in the germline V gene (reference sequence). V was shortened by 0 bases and J by 4 bases, with 9 bases between the two germline ends. The CDR3 spells CATSRDLGAETQYF. The DNA for the CDR3 is TGTGCCACCAGCAGAGATCTGGGGGCAGAGACCCAGTACTTC.